The 5 T cell receptor beta chains below all came from one sample that was sequenced in a study of blood T cell repertoires in COVID-19. The data were produced by immunoSEQ multiplex PCR, yet TCRdb's version contains in-frame clones alone and is incomplete. In the table there are approximately 140,000 clones, 80% to 90% of which are singletons. Sequenced material: peripheral blood. The receptors come from a man younger than 35 with COVID-19, enrolled during active disease.

The chain links TRBV4-2 to TRBJ2-3; D may be TRBD2 (6 bases). The CDR3 has 15 residues. Trimming removed 5 bases at V and 4 bases at J, with 16 bases between. The germline gives CDR1 LGHNA, CDR2 YNFKEQ. The CDR3 DNA reads TGTGCCAGCAGCTCAATGAGGACTACGGCAGATACGCAGTATTTT. This encodes CASSSMRTTADTQYF.

J is TRBJ1-3 and V is TRBV4-1; D unclear. The CDR3 has 15 amino acids. V was trimmed by 1 base and J by 3 bases, leaving 10 bases between them. The germline gives CDR1 MGHRA, CDR2 YSYEKL. CDR3 loop: CASSQVQGSGNTIYF. CDR3 nucleotides: TGCGCCAGCAGCCAAGTTCAAGGGAGTGGAAACACCATATATTTT.

The chain has TRBV13 and TRBJ2-3; 9 nucleotides match TRBD2. J lost 4 bases, V lost 5 bases, and 10 bases had no gene match. This CDR3 contains 16 residues. Looked up from germline, CDR1 is PRHDT and CDR2 is FYEKMQ (reference sequence). This chain's CDR3 is CASSNRGSGRADTQYF. The CDR3 nucleotides are TGTGCCAGCAGCAACCGCGGTAGCGGGAGAGCAGATACGCAGTATTTT.

This chain's CDR3 is CASSIDDSSRYEQYF. Here the CDR3 DNA reads TGTGCCAGTAGTATAGATGACAGTTCTAGGTACGAGCAGTACTTC. V gene TRBV19 combines with J gene TRBJ2-7; weak D call: TRBD1 (5 bases). The CDR3 sequence is 15 residues long. The V gene's germline CDR1 is LNHDA and CDR2 SQIVND (reference sequence). Deletions cut 0 bases from V and 4 bases from J, with 13 bases between.

V gene TRBV13 combines with J gene TRBJ1-3, with 9 nucleotides matching TRBD1. V was clipped by 3 bases and J by 3 bases; unmatched bases: 6. The CDR3 extends over 16 amino acids. Germline V gene sequence: CDR1 PRHDT, CDR2 FYEKMQ (reference sequence). DNA of the CDR3: TGTGCCAGCAGCTTGGCTGGGACAGGGAGTGGAAACACCATATATTTT. Translating it yields CASSLAGTGSGNTIYF.